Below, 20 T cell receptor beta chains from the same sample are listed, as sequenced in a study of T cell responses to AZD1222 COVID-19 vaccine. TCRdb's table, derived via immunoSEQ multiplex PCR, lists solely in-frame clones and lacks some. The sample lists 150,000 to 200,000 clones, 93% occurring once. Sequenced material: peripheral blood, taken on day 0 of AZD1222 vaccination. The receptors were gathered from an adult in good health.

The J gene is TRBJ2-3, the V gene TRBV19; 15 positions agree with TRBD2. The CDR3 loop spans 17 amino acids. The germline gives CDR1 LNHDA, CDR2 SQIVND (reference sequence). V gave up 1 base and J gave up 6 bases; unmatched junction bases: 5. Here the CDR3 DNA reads TGTGCCAGTAGTATAGTGGGACTAGCGGGGGGCGGGGATACGCAGTATTTT. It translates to CASSIVGLAGGGDTQYF.

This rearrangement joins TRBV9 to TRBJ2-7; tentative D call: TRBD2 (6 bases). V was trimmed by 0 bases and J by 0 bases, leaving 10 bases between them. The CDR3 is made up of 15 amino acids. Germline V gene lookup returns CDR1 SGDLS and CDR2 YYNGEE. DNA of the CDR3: TGTGCCAGCAGCGTAGGTGACGGGAGCTCCTACGAGCAGTACTTC. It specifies CASSVGDGSSYEQYF.

The CDR3 spells CASSAGQGIETQYF. The CDR3 nucleotides are TGCGCCAGCAGCGCCGGACAGGGGATTGAGACCCAGTACTTC. The V and J genes are TRBV5-1 and TRBJ2-5; 9 bases map to TRBD1. Per germline, CDR1 SGHRS and CDR2 YFSETQ. Losses at the gene ends were 4 bases for V and 5 bases for J; bases not matched to a gene: 6. This CDR3 has 14 amino acids.

As DNA, the CDR3 is TGTGCCAGCAGTTCGGGTGGGGGGGCCTCAGATACGCAGTATTTT. Protein sequence: CASSSGGGASDTQYF. V usage is TRBV28 and J usage is TRBJ2-3; TRBD2 is a possible D gene (7 bases). The CDR3 covers 15 residues. Germline V gene sequence: CDR1 MDHEN, CDR2 SYDVKM. V was trimmed by 4 bases and J by 4 bases, leaving 15 bases between them.

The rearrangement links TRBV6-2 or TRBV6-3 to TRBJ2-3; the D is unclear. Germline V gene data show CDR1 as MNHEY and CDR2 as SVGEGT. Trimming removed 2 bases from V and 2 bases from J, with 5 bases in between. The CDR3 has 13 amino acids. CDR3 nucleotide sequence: TGTGCCAGCAGTTACCGCACCACAGATACGCAGTATTTT. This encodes CASSYRTTDTQYF.

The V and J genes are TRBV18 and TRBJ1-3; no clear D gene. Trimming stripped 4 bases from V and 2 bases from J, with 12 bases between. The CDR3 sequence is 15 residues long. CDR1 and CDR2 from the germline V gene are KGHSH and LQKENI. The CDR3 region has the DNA TGTGCCAGCTCACTGAACGGTCCACCTGGAAACACCATATATTTT. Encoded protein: CASSLNGPPGNTIYF.

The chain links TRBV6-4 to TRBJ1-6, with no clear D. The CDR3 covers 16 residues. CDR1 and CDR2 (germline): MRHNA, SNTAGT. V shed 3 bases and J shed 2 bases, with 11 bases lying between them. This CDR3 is CASSEELRPYNSPLHF. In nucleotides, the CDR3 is TGTGCCAGCAGTGAGGAACTTAGGCCCTATAATTCACCCCTCCACTTT.

CDR3 coding DNA: TGTGCCAGCAGACCTTGGGGGGAAGCAACTAATGAAAAACTGTTTTTT. Translated: CASRPWGEATNEKLFF. The V call is TRBV21-1, the J call TRBJ1-4. TRBV21-1 is tagged as a pseudogene. CDR3 length equals 16 residues.

The CDR3 coding sequence is TGTGCCAGTAGTATGCTTCCGGGACAGGGGACTGAAGCTTTCTTT. As protein: CASSMLPGQGTEAFF. The V and J genes are TRBV19 and TRBJ1-1; 10 nucleotides line up with TRBD1. The CDR3 is 15 amino acids. V was clipped by 3 bases and J by 5 bases; unmatched bases: 6. Germline values: CDR1 LNHDA, CDR2 SQIVND (reference sequence). Variable domain in full (rest from reference TRBV19 and TRBJ1-1): DGGITQSPKYLFRKEGQNVTLSCEQNLNHDAMYWYRQDPGQGLRLIYYSQIVNDFQKGDIAEGYSVSREKKESFPLTVTSAQKNPTAFYLCASSMLPGQGTEAFFGQGTRLTVV.

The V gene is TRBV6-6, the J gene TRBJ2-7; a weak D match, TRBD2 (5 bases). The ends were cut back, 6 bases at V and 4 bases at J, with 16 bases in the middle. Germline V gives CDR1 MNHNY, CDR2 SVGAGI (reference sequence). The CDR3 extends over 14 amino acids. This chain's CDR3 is CASRHGGVQYEQYF. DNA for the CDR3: TGTGCCAGCAGGCATGGAGGTGTTCAGTACGAGCAGTACTTC.

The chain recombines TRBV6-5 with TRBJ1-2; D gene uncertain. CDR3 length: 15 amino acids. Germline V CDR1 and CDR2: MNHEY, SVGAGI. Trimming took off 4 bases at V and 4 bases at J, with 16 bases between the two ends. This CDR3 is CASSWSAGTTYGYTF. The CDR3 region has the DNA TGTGCCAGCAGTTGGTCGGCAGGTACGACCTATGGCTACACCTTC.

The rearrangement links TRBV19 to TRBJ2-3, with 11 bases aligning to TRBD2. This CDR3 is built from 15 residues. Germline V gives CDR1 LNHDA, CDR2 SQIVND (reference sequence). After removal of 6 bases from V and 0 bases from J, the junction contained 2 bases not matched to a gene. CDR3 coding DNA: TGTGCCAGTAGGGCTAGCGGGGGGAGCACAGATACGCAGTATTTT. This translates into CASRASGGSTDTQYF.

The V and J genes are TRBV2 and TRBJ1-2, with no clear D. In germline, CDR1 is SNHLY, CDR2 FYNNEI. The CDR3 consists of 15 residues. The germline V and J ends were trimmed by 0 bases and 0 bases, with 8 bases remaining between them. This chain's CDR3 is CASSEAVISNYGYTF. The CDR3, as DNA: TGTGCCAGCAGTGAAGCCGTAATATCTAACTATGGCTACACCTTC.

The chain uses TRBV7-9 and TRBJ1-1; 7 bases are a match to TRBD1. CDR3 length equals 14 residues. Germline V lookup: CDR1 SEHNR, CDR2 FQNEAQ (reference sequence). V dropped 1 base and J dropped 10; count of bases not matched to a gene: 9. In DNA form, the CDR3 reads TGTGCCAGCAGCTTAGGACAGGGATTCCTTGGAGCTTTCTTT. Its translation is CASSLGQGFLGAFF.

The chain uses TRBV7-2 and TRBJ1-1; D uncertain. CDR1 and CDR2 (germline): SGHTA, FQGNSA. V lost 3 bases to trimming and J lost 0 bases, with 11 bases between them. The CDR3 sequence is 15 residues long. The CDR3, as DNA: TGTGCCAGCAGCTTCGGCGCGAACTTGAACACTGAAGCTTTCTTT. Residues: CASSFGANLNTEAFF.

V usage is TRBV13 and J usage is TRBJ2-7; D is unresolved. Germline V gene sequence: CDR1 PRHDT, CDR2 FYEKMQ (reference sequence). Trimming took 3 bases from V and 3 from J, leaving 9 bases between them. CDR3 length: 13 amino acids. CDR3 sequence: CASSFRQLYEQYF. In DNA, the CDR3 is TGTGCCAGCAGCTTCCGGCAACTCTACGAGCAGTACTTC.

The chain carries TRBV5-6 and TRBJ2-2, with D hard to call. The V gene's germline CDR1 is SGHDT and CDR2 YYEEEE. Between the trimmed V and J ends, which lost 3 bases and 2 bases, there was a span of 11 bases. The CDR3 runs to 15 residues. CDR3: CASSSFPENTGELFF. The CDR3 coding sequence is TGTGCCAGCAGCTCCTTCCCAGAAAACACCGGGGAGCTGTTTTTT.

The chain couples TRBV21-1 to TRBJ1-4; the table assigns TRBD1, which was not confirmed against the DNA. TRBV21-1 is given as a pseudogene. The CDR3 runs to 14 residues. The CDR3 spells CAPLRTGADEKLFF. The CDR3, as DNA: TGTGCCCCGTTGCGGACAGGGGCTGATGAAAAACTGTTTTTT.

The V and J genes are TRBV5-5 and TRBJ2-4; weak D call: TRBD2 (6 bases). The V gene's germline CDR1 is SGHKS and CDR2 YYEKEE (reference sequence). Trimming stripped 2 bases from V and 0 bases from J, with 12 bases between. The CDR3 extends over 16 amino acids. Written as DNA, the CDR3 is TGTGCCAGCAGCTTTCCCCCGGAGGGAGCCAAAAACATTCAGTACTTC. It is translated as CASSFPPEGAKNIQYF.

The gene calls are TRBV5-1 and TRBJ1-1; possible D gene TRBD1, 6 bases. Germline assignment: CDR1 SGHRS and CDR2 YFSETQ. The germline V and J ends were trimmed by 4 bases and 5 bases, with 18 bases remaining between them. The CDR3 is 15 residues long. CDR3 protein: CASSLEIPGVTEAFF. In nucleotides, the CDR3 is TGCGCCAGCAGCCTGGAGATCCCAGGGGTTACTGAAGCTTTCTTT.